These 19 T cell receptor beta chains were all obtained from the same sample, sequenced in a study of blood T cell repertoires in COVID-19. Libraries were prepared by immunoSEQ multiplex PCR; TCRdb keeps only in-frame clonotypes and omits some of them. The sample lists 60,000 to 65,000 clones, about 76% occurring once. Sequencing was carried out using peripheral blood. These receptor sequences come from a human donor in a cohort sampled during active COVID-19.

V and J are TRBV4-1 and TRBJ1-2, with 7 bases aligning to TRBD1. Losses at the gene ends were 1 base for V and 7 bases for J; bases not matched to a gene: 6. In germline, CDR1 is MGHRA, CDR2 YSYEKL. CDR3 length: 14 amino acids. The chain's CDR3 is CASSQASGTAGYTF. CDR3 DNA sequence: TGCGCCAGCAGCCAAGCTTCAGGGACAGCTGGCTACACCTTC.

The V call is TRBV2, the J call TRBJ2-7; no definite D call. Deletions cut 7 bases from V and 3 bases from J, with 16 bases between. The CDR3 is 14 amino acids. From germline, CDR1 is SNHLY and CDR2 FYNNEI. CDR3 in amino acids: CASISPTPDYEQYF. CDR3 nucleotides: TGTGCCAGCATCTCCCCGACACCAGACTACGAGCAGTACTTC.

Note on this clone: Distinct nucleotide sequences in the sample also encode this CDR3. The chain employs TRBV15 and TRBJ2-5; a possible D gene is TRBD1 (6 bases). This CDR3 comprises 14 residues. V shed 1 base and J shed 5 bases, with 11 bases lying between them. Germline-derived CDR1 and CDR2 are LNHNV and YYDKDF (reference sequence). The CDR3 is CATSRGGGRETQYF. Here the CDR3 DNA reads TGTGCCACCAGCAGAGGTGGGGGCCGGGAGACCCAGTACTTC.

This rearrangement joins TRBV30 to TRBJ2-2; D ambiguous. Germline V gives CDR1 GTSNPN, CDR2 SVGIG (reference sequence). The CDR3 runs to 15 residues. V lost 0 bases, J lost 1 base, and 9 bases lay in between. CDR3 sequence (DNA): TGTGCCTGGAGTGTGTCTGCAGGGAACACCGGGGAGCTGTTTTTT. Translating gives CAWSVSAGNTGELFF.

This clone was seen a handful of times. The chain employs TRBV2 and TRBJ1-6; D is undetermined. The germline V gene encodes CDR1 SNHLY and CDR2 FYNNEI. The CDR3 spans 15 residues. V lost 2 bases and J lost 5, with 10 bases in between. CDR3 coding DNA: TGTGCCAGCAGTGAACAGGCCTTGAATAATTCACCCCTCCACTTT. This translates into CASSEQALNNSPLHF. Together with reference TRBV2 and TRBJ1-6, the CDR3 gives the full variable domain: EPEVTQTPSHQVTQMGQEVILRCVPISNHLYFYWYRQILGQKVEFLVSFYNNEISEKSEIFDDQFSVERPDGSNFTLKIRSTKLEDSAMYFCASSEQALNNSPLHFGNGTRLTVT.

This clone was counted once. V is TRBV5-6 and J is TRBJ1-6, with 10 nucleotides matching TRBD1. The CDR3 consists of 14 residues. V lost 4 bases to trimming and J lost 10 bases; unmatched junction nucleotides: 5. Germline loops: CDR1 SGHDT, CDR2 YYEEEE. CDR3 DNA sequence: TGTGCCAGCAGCGCCGGGACAGGGGTGTCACCCCTCCACTTT. This codes for CASSAGTGVSPLHF. The full variable domain, rest sourced from reference TRBV5-6 and TRBJ1-6, is DAGVTQSPTHLIKTRGQQVTLRCSPKSGHDTVSWYQQALGQGPQFIFQYYEEEERQRGNFPDRFSGHQFPNYSSELNVNALLLGDSALYLCASSAGTGVSPLHFGNGTRLTVT.

The table lists this clone with a count of one. J is TRBJ2-2 and V is TRBV19, with 8 bases identical to TRBD2. CDR1 and CDR2 from the germline V gene are LNHDA and SQIVND (reference sequence). This CDR3 comprises 15 residues. V trimming: 6 bases; J trimming: 4 bases; junction bases outside the gene matches: 7. The CDR3 nucleotides read TGTGCCAGTAGACGCCGGGGGGGCCCCACCGGGGAGCTGTTTTTT. It is translated as CASRRRGGPTGELFF.

V usage is TRBV24-1 and J usage is TRBJ2-3, with 8 positions matching TRBD2. Germline V gives CDR1 KGHDR, CDR2 SFDVKD. The CDR3 extends over 13 amino acids. V lost 4 bases and J lost 8; bases outside the gene matches: 4. For the CDR3, the DNA is TGTGCCACCAGTGAAACCGGGGGGGGTACGCAGTATTTT. Protein: CATSETGGGTQYF.

CDR3 DNA: TGCGCCAGCAGCCAAGATGGTTTTCGGGACGAGCAGTACTTC. Translation gives CASSQDGFRDEQYF. The genes are TRBV4-3 and TRBJ2-7, with D unclear. The CDR3 is 14 residues long. V lost 0 bases and J lost 5, with 11 bases in between. Germline CDR1 reads LGHNA; CDR2 reads YSLEER.

The chain is built from TRBV7-9 and TRBJ1-1, with D unclear. Trimming shortened V by 8 bases and J by 1 base, and 11 bases separated the two germline ends. CDR1 is SEHNR, CDR2 FQNEAQ, per germline (reference sequence). The length of the CDR3 is 13 residues. The CDR3 nucleotides are TGTGCCAGCGCTCGGGTGACGAACACTGAAGCTTTCTTT. It yields the protein CASARVTNTEAFF.

The rearrangement links TRBV20-1 to TRBJ2-5; unclear D gene. The CDR3 contains 13 residues. Trimming took 3 bases from V and 0 from J, leaving 8 bases between them. Germline assignment: CDR1 DFQATT and CDR2 SNEGSKA (reference sequence). The CDR3 nucleotides read TGCAGTGCTAGTGCCCCGTACCAAGAGACCCAGTACTTC. Translated, it gives CSASAPYQETQYF.

J is TRBJ1-2 and V is TRBV28, with D possibly being TRBD1 (6 bases). Germline lookup yields CDR1 MDHEN and CDR2 SYDVKM. The length of the CDR3 is 13 residues. V lost 5 bases, J lost 0 bases, and 7 bases lay in between. CDR3 in DNA: TGTGCCAGCAGTCAGGGGACTAACTATGGCTACACCTTC. Protein sequence: CASSQGTNYGYTF.

This clone is labeled medium-sized. The chain carries TRBV30 and TRBJ1-1; 7 bases agree with TRBD1. CDR1 and CDR2 (germline): GTSNPN, SVGIG (reference sequence). This CDR3 comprises 14 residues. V shed 3 bases and J 4 bases; nucleotides not matched to a gene: 8. The CDR3 region is CAWSAGTASTEAFF. DNA of the CDR3: TGTGCCTGGAGCGCAGGGACAGCTAGCACTGAAGCTTTCTTT.

The V call is TRBV3-1 (or the pseudogene TRBV3-2), the J call TRBJ2-3; TRBD2 matches at 8 bases. The CDR3 has 15 residues. V lost 5 bases, J lost 9 bases, and 13 bases stayed unmatched. Germline assignment: CDR1 LGHDT and CDR2 YNNKEL (reference sequence). The CDR3 DNA reads TGTGCCAGCAGCGAACCGGGACTAGGCCTTGGGACGCAGTATTTT. As protein: CASSEPGLGLGTQYF.

The V and J genes are TRBV5-1 and TRBJ1-3; the D is unclear. Germline assignment: CDR1 SGHRS and CDR2 YFSETQ. The CDR3 extends over 15 amino acids. V was trimmed by 1 base and J by 0 bases, leaving 8 bases between them. As DNA, the CDR3 is TGCGCCAGCAGCTTGATCGGGGACTCTGGAAACACCATATATTTT. Protein sequence: CASSLIGDSGNTIYF.

V usage is TRBV6-1 and J usage is TRBJ2-3, with D tentatively TRBD1 (6 bases). Germline lookup yields CDR1 MNHNS and CDR2 SASEGT. V lost 2 bases and J lost 6, with 15 bases in between. The CDR3 consists of 15 residues. The chain's CDR3 is CASSERTALFDTQYF. Here the CDR3 DNA reads TGTGCCAGCAGTGAACGGACAGCTTTATTCGATACGCAGTATTTT.

This clone appeared once. The V and J genes are TRBV19 and TRBJ1-1, with TRBD1 as a possible D gene (6 bases). V lost 4 bases, J lost 1 base, and 13 bases lay in between. Germline values: CDR1 LNHDA, CDR2 SQIVND (reference sequence). The CDR3 consists of 15 residues. In nucleotides, the CDR3 is TGTGCCAGTAGTAATCAAAGGGGGGGGAACACTGAAGCTTTCTTT. This sequence encodes CASSNQRGGNTEAFF. The whole variable domain, remainder taken from reference TRBV19 and TRBJ1-1, is DGGITQSPKYLFRKEGQNVTLSCEQNLNHDAMYWYRQDPGQGLRLIYYSQIVNDFQKGDIAEGYSVSREKKESFPLTVTSAQKNPTAFYLCASSNQRGGNTEAFFGQGTRLTVV.

The table lists this clone with many counts. V is TRBV5-1 and J is TRBJ1-2, with D possibly being TRBD1 (5 bases). There are 14 residues in the CDR3. With 0 bases removed from V and 8 bases from J, the gap between germline ends came to 14 bases. Per germline, CDR1 SGHRS and CDR2 YFSETQ. The CDR3 region is CASSLARASEGYTF. The CDR3 nucleotides read TGCGCCAGCAGCTTGGCCAGGGCCTCAGAAGGCTACACCTTC.

This clone was seen a few times. V is TRBV5-1 and J is TRBJ2-7; the match to TRBD1 covers 9 bases. With V trimmed by 3 bases and J by 4 bases, 5 bases remained unmatched. Looked up from germline, CDR1 is SGHRS and CDR2 is YFSETQ. The length of the CDR3 is 14 residues. DNA of the CDR3: TGCGCCAGCAGCTCGGGACAGGGCCCGTACGAGCAGTACTTC. Translated: CASSSGQGPYEQYF.